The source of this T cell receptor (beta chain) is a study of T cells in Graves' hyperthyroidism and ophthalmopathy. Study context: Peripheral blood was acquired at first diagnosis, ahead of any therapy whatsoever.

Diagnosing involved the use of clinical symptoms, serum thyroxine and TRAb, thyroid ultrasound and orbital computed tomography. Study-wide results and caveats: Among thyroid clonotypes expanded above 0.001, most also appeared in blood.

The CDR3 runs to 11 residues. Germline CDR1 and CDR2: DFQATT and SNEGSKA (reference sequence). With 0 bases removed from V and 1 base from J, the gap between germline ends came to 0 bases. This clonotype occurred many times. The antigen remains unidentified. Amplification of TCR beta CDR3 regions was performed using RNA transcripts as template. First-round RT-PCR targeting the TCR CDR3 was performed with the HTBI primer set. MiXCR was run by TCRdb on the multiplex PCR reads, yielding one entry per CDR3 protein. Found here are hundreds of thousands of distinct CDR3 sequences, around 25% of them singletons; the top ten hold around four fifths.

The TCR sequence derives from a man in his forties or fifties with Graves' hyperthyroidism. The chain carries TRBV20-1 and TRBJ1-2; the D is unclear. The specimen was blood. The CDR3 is CSARDNYGYTF. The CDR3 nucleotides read TGCAGTGCTAGAGATAACTATGGCTACACCTTC.